This T cell receptor beta chain was captured by sequencing in a study of early T cells in non-severe SARS-CoV-2 infection (dated by TCRdb to the early 2020s). About the study as a whole: Bulk RNA from unsorted whole blood was used for TCR sequencing, so alpha and beta chains could not be paired.

Receptors were amplified or captured by 5' RACE. The data were produced on a NextSeq 500. To correct for sequencing error and PCR bias, the TCR library protocol tagged individual cDNA molecules with unique molecular identifiers. Both TCR alpha and beta chains were sequenced, and tight co-correlation was observed between alpha and beta sequence abundances in each sample. Per the authors' processing: V gene, J gene and CDR3 annotation of TCR sequences was performed with Decombinator V4. TCRs were defined as expanded if a significant change between any two time points was detected under a Poisson model with p below 0.0001. Abundances of TCRs were expressed as counts per million after normalisation to the total number of TCRs sequenced in each sample. TRAV1-2 paired with TRAJ12, TRAJ20 or TRAJ33 defined MAIT TCRs, while TRAV10 paired with TRAJ18 defined iNKT TCRs. VDJdb, accessed 1 November 2021, was searched for CMV, EBV and SARS-CoV-2 annotated TCRs, with TCRs annotated for multiple antigens excluded. The raw public reads went through TCRdb reprocessing: fastp at Q25, MiXCR clone calling, in-frame beta chains kept. Under each unique CDR3 protein, matching rows form one entry showing the most common genes and DNA. Here the V and J calls rest on TCRdb's processing, not on the authors' analysis. The sample profile shows over 45,000 distinct CDR3 sequences; less than 15% of them were found once. Over 4% of the sample comes from the top ten.

This clonotype has more than one count but fewer than ten. What this receptor recognizes is not known. Per-base quality was not reported, and no clone a single base away is much larger than it. The investigation overall reported the following: VDJdb matching was skewed toward anti-spike CD8 responses and likely underestimated virus-specific expansions, missing private and CD4 specificities.

Set within a cohort of healthcare workers in London, UK, this nested case-control study involved weekly PCR testing of nasopharyngeal swabs along with blood sampling. Between 23 and 31 March 2020, the week of the UK lockdown, healthcare workers were enrolled and then followed up weekly for as long as 16 weeks. CDR1 SGHRS and CDR2 YFSETQ were looked up in the germline V gene. Between the V and J ends, shortened by 4 bases and 1 base respectively, the junction contains 10 bases. The CDR3 measures 14 amino acids from cysteine to phenylalanine. Of the read, only the CDR3 DNA is kept; its 42 bases are in frame from base 1.

The rearranged chain carries TRBV5-1 and TRBJ2-3; too little of a D gene remains to name it. This sequence originates from an adult who was a healthcare worker with PCR-confirmed SARS-CoV-2 infection or an uninfected control (not recorded which). This specimen was whole blood, taken at baseline. CDR3 loop: CASSRSFRTDTQYF. The sequence in DNA is TGCGCCAGCAGCCGTAGCTTTCGCACAGATACGCAGTATTTT.